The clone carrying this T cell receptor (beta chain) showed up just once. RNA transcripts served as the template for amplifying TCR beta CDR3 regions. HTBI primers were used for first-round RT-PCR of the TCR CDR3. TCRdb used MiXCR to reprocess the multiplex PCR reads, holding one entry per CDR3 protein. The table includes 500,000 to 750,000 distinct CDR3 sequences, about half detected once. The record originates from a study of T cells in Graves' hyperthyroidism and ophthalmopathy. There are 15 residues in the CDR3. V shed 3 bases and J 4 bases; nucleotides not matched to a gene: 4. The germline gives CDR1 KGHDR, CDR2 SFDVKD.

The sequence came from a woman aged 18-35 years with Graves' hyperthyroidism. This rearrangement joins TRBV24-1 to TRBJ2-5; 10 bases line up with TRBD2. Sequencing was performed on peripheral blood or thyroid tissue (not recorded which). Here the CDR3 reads CATSDPLAGVETQYF. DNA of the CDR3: TGTGCCACCAGTGATCCCCTAGCGGGAGTAGAGACCCAGTACTTC.